Below are 17 T cell receptor beta chains sequenced from a single sample in a study of post-analysis software for immune sequencing data (dated by TCRdb to between 2014 and 2017). In light of the paper, this sample's time point label describes: second blood draw from one MS patient after hematopoietic stem cell transplantation. Libraries were constructed by PCR. Sequencing was performed on an Illumina HiSeq 2500. To reduce PCR and sequencing biases, unique molecular identifiers were built into the TCR beta cDNA libraries. TCRdb reran the public reads through fastp at Q25 and MiXCR, keeping productive beta chains. Each entry merges the rows of one CDR3 protein and shows their most common DNA and genes. This sample lists about 160,000 distinct CDR3 sequences; 35% to 40% were detected once. 25% to 35% of the sample goes to the ten largest clones. This sample comprised blood, obtained after autologous hematopoietic stem cell transplantation. The receptors derive from a girl under 18 with multiple sclerosis. Donor details come from another sample of the same person, matched by shared clones.

This clonotype has more than one count but fewer than ten. This chain uses TRBV7-9 with TRBJ2-1; 9 nucleotides line up with TRBD2. V dropped 5 bases and J dropped 5; count of bases not matched to a gene: 10. The CDR3 runs 16 residues. Germline CDR1 reads SEHNR; CDR2 reads FQNEAQ (reference sequence). CDR3 bases: TGTGCCAGCAGCCACGTTAGCGGGAGAGAAGACAATGAGCAGTTCTTC. It is translated as CASSHVSGREDNEQFF. Filled out from reference TRBV7-9 and TRBJ2-1, the complete variable domain reads DTGVSQNPRHKITKRGQNVTFRCDPISEHNRLYWYRQTLGQGPEFLTYFQNEAQLEKSRLLSDRFSAERPKGSFSTLEIQRTEQGDSAMYLCASSHVSGREDNEQFFGPGTRLTVL.

This rearrangement joins TRBV9 to TRBJ2-1; maybe TRBD1 (6 bases). The V and J ends lost 4 bases and 4 bases respectively, with 12 bases between them. Germline V gene data show CDR1 as SGDLS and CDR2 as YYNGEE. There are 14 residues in the CDR3. The DNA for the CDR3 is TGTGCCAGCAGCCCCTCAACAGGGTACAATGAGCAGTTCTTC. Its protein is CASSPSTGYNEQFF.

This clonotype came up many times. J is TRBJ2-7 and V is TRBV24-1; TRBD2 aligns across 9 bases. The CDR3 runs to 15 residues. Germline V gives CDR1 KGHDR, CDR2 SFDVKD. After removal of 3 bases from V and 5 bases from J, the junction contained 7 bases not matched to a gene. The DNA of the CDR3 is TGTGCCACCAGTGATAGGGTAGCGGGAGCCCACGAGCAGTACTTC. It translates to CATSDRVAGAHEQYF.

There are a few counts of this clonotype. The chain recombines TRBV6-2 or TRBV6-3 with TRBJ2-7; TRBD2 matches 9 bases. With V trimmed by 0 bases and J by 5 bases, 8 bases remained unmatched. The CDR3 length is 16 residues. CDR1 and CDR2 from the germline V gene are MNHEY and SVGEGT. The CDR3 here is CASSYSSGRFGNEQYF. The CDR3 region has the DNA TGTGCCAGCAGTTACTCGAGCGGGAGGTTTGGGAACGAGCAGTACTTC.

This chain uses TRBV10-3 with TRBJ2-7; 10 positions agree with TRBD1. V lost 6 bases and J lost 6; bases outside the gene matches: 11. This CDR3 is built from 15 residues. From germline, CDR1 is ENHRY and CDR2 SYGVKD. CDR3 DNA sequence: TGTGCCATCAGGAACCCCGGGACAGGGGCCGGCGAGCAGTACTTC. It is translated as CAIRNPGTGAGEQYF.

The chain recombines TRBV9 with TRBJ1-5; TRBD1 aligns across 7 bases. CDR1 SGDLS and CDR2 YYNGEE come from the germline V gene. The CDR3 length is 14 residues. V lost 3 bases to trimming and J lost 5 bases; unmatched junction nucleotides: 5. The CDR3 coding sequence is TGTGCCAGCAGCGACCGGGACAGCCATCAGCCCCAGCATTTT. This translates into CASSDRDSHQPQHF.

This chain links TRBV5-1 with TRBJ2-5, with TRBD1 matching over 7 bases. The ends lost 4 bases at V and 4 bases at J; junction bases unmatched: 7. The CDR3 length is 14 residues. Germline lookup yields CDR1 SGHRS and CDR2 YFSETQ. This CDR3 reads CASSGDSRSETQYF. The CDR3, as DNA: TGCGCCAGCAGCGGGGACAGCAGGTCAGAGACCCAGTACTTC.

The chain employs TRBV10-2 and TRBJ2-3; D unresolved. Germline CDR1 WSHSY, CDR2 SAAADI. The CDR3 contains 11 residues. V lost 2 bases, J lost 3 bases, and 0 bases lay in between. CDR3 region: CASSETDTQYF. The CDR3, as DNA: TGCGCCAGCAGTGAGACAGATACGCAGTATTTT.

In its sample, this clonotype was seen a few times. V gene TRBV7-2 combines with J gene TRBJ2-7; 7 bases map to TRBD2. V gave up 0 bases and J gave up 2 bases; unmatched junction bases: 13. Germline V gene sequence: CDR1 SGHTA, CDR2 FQGNSA. The length of the CDR3 is 18 residues. CDR3 loop: CASSLAGSLGGRAYEQYF. The CDR3 DNA is TGTGCCAGCAGCTTAGCGGGATCCCTTGGGGGGAGGGCCTACGAGCAGTACTTC. The full variable domain, in which reference TRBV7-2 and TRBJ2-7 provide the parts outside the CDR3, is GAGVSQSPSNKVTEKGKDVELRCDPISGHTALYWYRQSLGQGLEFLIYFQGNSAPDKSGLPSDRFSAERTGGSVSTLTIQRTQQEDSAVYLCASSLAGSLGGRAYEQYFGPGTRLTVT.

The V gene is TRBV30, the J gene TRBJ2-3, with D perhaps TRBD2 (7 bases). The CDR3 runs 14 residues. Germline V lookup: CDR1 GTSNPN, CDR2 SVGIG (reference sequence). Trimming stripped 2 bases from V and 6 bases from J, with 15 bases between. As DNA, the CDR3 is TGTGCCTGGAGTTGGTGGGAGGGGGGGGATACGCAGTATTTT. Its protein product is CAWSWWEGGDTQYF.

The count of this clonotype is one. V and J are TRBV7-9 and TRBJ2-1; unclear D gene. The J call may be incorrect, as the DNA end agrees better with TRBJ2-7. The CDR3 is 13 amino acids. CDR1 and CDR2 (germline): SEHNR, FQNEAQ (reference sequence). CDR3 bases: TGTGCCAGCAGCTTTCCCTCCTACAATGAGCAGTACTTC. Translated, it gives CASSFPSYNEQYF.

This clonotype was observed a handful of times. V and J are TRBV6-1 and TRBJ1-1; no clear D gene. From germline, CDR1 is MNHNS and CDR2 SASEGT. Trimming pared 1 base from V and 6 bases from J, leaving 6 bases between. The CDR3 totals 12 residues. Here the CDR3 DNA reads TGTGCCAGCAGTGAAGGTCTGGCTGAAGCTTTCTTT. Encoded protein: CASSEGLAEAFF.

This sequence joins TRBV6-2 or TRBV6-3 and TRBJ1-1; 10 bases align to TRBD1. The J segment lost 0 bases and the V segment lost 6 bases, leaving 19 bases of the junction unmatched. The CDR3 is 20 residues long. Germline assignment: CDR1 MNHEY and CDR2 SVGEGT. CDR3 in amino acids: CASRPTRSKTGGALNTEAFF. The CDR3 DNA reads TGTGCCAGCAGACCTACACGATCAAAGACAGGGGGCGCGTTGAACACTGAAGCTTTCTTT.

A note on this clonotype: A much larger clone differs by one base, so this may be a read error. This chain's CDR3 is CAGSYGVEQYF. The CDR3 coding sequence is TGTGCCGGCAGTTACGGGGTCGAGCAGTACTTC. This sequence joins TRBV12-3 or TRBV12-4 and TRBJ2-5; a weak D match, TRBD2 (5 bases). Matching the DNA end better, TRBJ2-7 makes the J call doubtful. The CDR3 has 11 amino acids.

The chain carries TRBV20-1 and TRBJ2-1, with 14 bases fitting TRBD2. CDR3 length: 14 residues. Germline-derived CDR1 and CDR2 are DFQATT and SNEGSKA (reference sequence). The trim removed 7 bases at V and 7 bases at J, leaving 6 bases unmatched. The CDR3 coding sequence is TGCAGTGGGCTGACTAGCGGGGGGGAAAATGAGCAGTTCTTC. It is translated as CSGLTSGGENEQFF.

This chain links TRBV5-5 with TRBJ2-3, with a tentative D call TRBD1 (7 bases). The CDR3 has 13 amino acids. The V end lost 3 bases, the J end lost 7 bases, and 12 bases lay between the germline ends. The germline V gene encodes CDR1 SGHKS and CDR2 YYEKEE (reference sequence). This CDR3 is CASSSEGAHTQYF. The CDR3 DNA follows: TGTGCCAGCAGCTCGGAGGGGGCACATACGCAGTATTTT.

This clonotype was seen a few times. The chain couples TRBV5-1 to TRBJ2-7, with TRBD1 matching 9 bases. V lost 3 bases, J lost 7 bases, and 2 bases stayed unmatched. This CDR3 is 12 amino acids long. The germline V gene has CDR1 SGHRS and CDR2 YFSETQ. Written as DNA, the CDR3 is TGCGCCAGCAGCTCAGGGACAGGGGAGCAGTACTTC. It is translated as CASSSGTGEQYF. Variable domain in full (rest from reference TRBV5-1 and TRBJ2-7): KAGVTQTPRYLIKTRGQQVTLSCSPISGHRSVSWYQQTPGQGLQFLFEYFSETQRNKGNFPGRFSGRQFSNSRSEMNVSTLELGDSALYLCASSSGTGEQYFGPGTRLTVT.